What follows describes a single T cell receptor (beta chain). How the authors handled the data: Reference gene primer amplification yielded estimated nucleated cell counts. Profiled with immunoSEQ multiplex PCR; TCRdb holds only in-frame clones, not every one. D and trimming were read from the DNA, whereas the V and J calls and clone size are those reported in that table. The table shows 75,000 to 90,000 clones, with around 90% occurring only once. This sample is drawn from a study of blood T cell repertoires in COVID-19. Study details: There were acute and convalescent COVID-19 samples, and they came from the United States, Italy and Spain. T cells, B-cell-depleted T cells, or PBMCs provided the cDNA or gDNA that served as material.

The CDR3 is 15 amino acids. The J segment lost 4 bases and the V segment lost 2 bases, leaving 4 bases of the junction unmatched. Germline V lookup: CDR1 SGHVS, CDR2 FNYEAQ. The sequenced sample consisted of peripheral blood. The receptor was derived from a human donor in a cohort sampled during active COVID-19. The chain combines TRBV7-6 with TRBJ2-1; 8 nucleotides match TRBD2. The CDR3 DNA is TGTGCCAGCAGCTTAATGGCTAGCGGGTACAATGAGCAGTTCTTC. Protein product: CASSLMASGYNEQFF.